Only one count was recorded for the clone carrying this T cell receptor (beta chain). What it binds is unknown. This sample stems from a study of cytomegalovirus exposure and HLA in healthy donors. Trimming took 2 bases from V and 10 from J, leaving 9 bases between them. The germline V gene encodes CDR1 LNHDA and CDR2 SQIVND (reference sequence). This CDR3 has 12 residues. Regarding the study as a whole: A previous analysis found most TCR beta V segments productive roughly 90% or roughly 30% of the time. Compared with the roughly 730-donor mean, an Asian-associated ancestry cluster reportedly had fewer N-insertions, according to a later analysis.

A multiplex PCR was run with 60 Vbeta primers and 13 Jbeta primers. Libraries were prepared by immunoSEQ multiplex PCR; TCRdb keeps only in-frame clonotypes and omits some of them. This sample has approximately 190,000 clones; roughly 80% occur once, and the top ten carry roughly 3.2%. Specimen: PBMCs. The TCR was taken from a man aged 35 to 55 in good health and CMV-seropositive. This chain links TRBV19 with TRBJ2-1; D is uncertain. For the CDR3, the DNA is TGTGCCAGTAGTATAAGTTCGCGGGAGCAGTTCTTC. It yields the protein CASSISSREQFF. Together with reference TRBV19 and TRBJ2-1, the CDR3 gives the full variable domain: DGGITQSPKYLFRKEGQNVTLSCEQNLNHDAMYWYRQDPGQGLRLIYYSQIVNDFQKGDIAEGYSVSREKKESFPLTVTSAQKNPTAFYLCASSISSREQFFGPGTRLTVL.